This T cell receptor beta chain was identified in a study of blood T cells in healthy people across ages. The CDR3 spans 14 residues. CDR1 is MDHEN and CDR2 is SYDVKM in the germline V gene. Trimming shortened V by 10 bases and J by 2 bases, and 17 bases separated the two germline ends. This clonotype was recorded once. Primers used in a second PCR of about 6 to 11 cycles were a sample-barcoded 5' primer and a J-beta primer mix. TCRdb reanalysed the 5' RACE reads using MiXCR and keeps one entry per CDR3 protein. This sample has over 600,000 distinct CDR3 sequences; over 40% occur once, and the top ten carry 25% to 30%.

Sequenced: blood. The genes are TRBV28 and TRBJ1-2, with D tentatively TRBD1 (5 bases). This sequence originates from a man older than 75 in good health. In DNA, the CDR3 is TGTGCCACGGGCAGGGTCCTTGGAAACTATGGCTACACCTTC. Translated: CATGRVLGNYGYTF.